The 21 T cell receptor beta chains given below trace back to one sample, sequenced in a study of OX40 agonist ivuxolimab in advanced cancers. Clones were read by immunoSEQ multiplex PCR, and TCRdb kept only the in-frame ones, dropping some. The sample records 55,000 to 85,000 clones, 86% being singletons. The material sequenced was CD4+ or CD8+ T cells sorted from blood, taken in a trial of the OX40 agonist ivuxolimab. The receptors here all came from an adult with an advanced solid tumor such as melanoma, head and neck, liver or kidney cancer.

CDR3 loop: CASSSPGTPTGELFF. The CDR3 DNA reads TGTGCCAGTAGTTCTCCCGGCACCCCAACCGGGGAGCTGTTTTTT. This chain joins TRBV19 and TRBJ2-2; D is ambiguous. V was clipped by 5 bases and J by 5 bases, with 15 bases between them. Germline V gene data show CDR1 as LNHDA and CDR2 as SQIVND (reference sequence). The CDR3 contains 15 residues. Supplemented by reference TRBV19 and TRBJ2-2, the full variable domain reads DGGITQSPKYLFRKEGQNVTLSCEQNLNHDAMYWYRQDPGQGLRLIYYSQIVNDFQKGDIAEGYSVSREKKESFPLTVTSAQKNPTAFYLCASSSPGTPTGELFFGEGSRLTVL.

The chain joins TRBV30 to TRBJ1-3, with a tentative D call TRBD1 (6 bases). Trimming removed 0 bases at V and 4 bases at J, with 10 bases between. Germline CDR1 reads GTSNPN; CDR2 reads SVGIG (reference sequence). CDR3 length equals 14 residues. The CDR3 protein is CAWSVGGQGNTIYF. The CDR3 DNA sequence: TGTGCCTGGAGTGTAGGTGGACAGGGAAACACCATATATTTT.

The gene calls are TRBV6-6 and TRBJ1-5; D perhaps matches TRBD1 (5 bases). Looked up from germline, CDR1 is MNHNY and CDR2 is SVGAGI (reference sequence). Trimming stripped 2 bases from V and 5 bases from J, with 7 bases between. This CDR3 is built from 13 residues. CDR3 sequence reads: CASSYRGDQPQHF. The DNA of the CDR3 is TGTGCCAGCAGTTACAGGGGCGATCAGCCCCAGCATTTT.

The chain employs TRBV19 and TRBJ1-2; tentatively, D is TRBD1 (5 bases). The germline gives CDR1 LNHDA, CDR2 SQIVND (reference sequence). Trimming took off 3 bases at V and 8 bases at J, with 19 bases between the two ends. This CDR3 is 15 amino acids long. The CDR3 here is CASSISTVQIGGYTF. CDR3 nucleotides: TGTGCCAGTAGTATCTCGACAGTCCAGATAGGAGGCTACACCTTC. Using reference TRBV19 and TRBJ1-2 for the parts outside the CDR3, the full variable domain is DGGITQSPKYLFRKEGQNVTLSCEQNLNHDAMYWYRQDPGQGLRLIYYSQIVNDFQKGDIAEGYSVSREKKESFPLTVTSAQKNPTAFYLCASSISTVQIGGYTFGSGTRLTVV.

On this clone: Other DNA sequences from this sample encode an identical CDR3 as well. CDR3 nucleotides: TGTGCCAGCAGCTTGGCCGGACATCCTCTGGAGACCCAGTACTTC. Translating gives CASSLAGHPLETQYF. This chain links TRBV7-7 with TRBJ2-5; weak D call: TRBD1 (5 bases). This CDR3 is 15 amino acids long. Between the trimmed V and J ends, which lost 3 bases and 5 bases, there was a span of 16 bases. Germline V gene sequence: CDR1 SSHAT, CDR2 FNYEAQ (reference sequence).

The V gene is TRBV23-1, the J gene TRBJ2-1; TRBD2 aligns across 11 bases. TRBV23-1 is labeled an ORF, and its function is uncertain. The CDR3 spans 18 residues. J was trimmed by 4 bases and V by 1 base; bases with no gene match: 9. The CDR3 reads CASSQFRASGRIYNEQFF. The CDR3 region has the DNA TGCGCCAGCAGTCAATTTCGGGCTAGCGGGAGGATTTACAATGAGCAGTTCTTC.

J is TRBJ1-1 and V is TRBV25-1; unclear D gene. Germline V gene lookup returns CDR1 MGHDK and CDR2 SYGVNS. V lost 6 bases, J lost 2 bases, and 10 bases lay in between. The CDR3 has 13 amino acids. CDR3 sequence: CASRPTQNTEAFF. The CDR3 DNA sequence: TGTGCCAGCAGACCCACCCAAAACACTGAAGCTTTCTTT.

V gene TRBV28 combines with J gene TRBJ1-2, with D perhaps matching TRBD1 (6 bases). Germline V gene data show CDR1 as MDHEN and CDR2 as SYDVKM. V lost 4 bases, J lost 4 bases, and 22 bases lay in between. This CDR3 is built from 17 residues. CDR3 sequence reads: CASSSAYPGEDSYGYTF. The CDR3 coding sequence is TGTGCCAGCAGTTCTGCCTACCCAGGGGAGGACTCCTATGGCTACACCTTC.

J is TRBJ2-3 and V is TRBV5-5; D call uncertain. The CDR3 sequence is 16 residues long. Germline V gene data show CDR1 as SGHKS and CDR2 as YYEKEE (reference sequence). Trimming shortened V by 2 bases and J by 1 base, and 14 bases separated the two germline ends. In nucleotides, the CDR3 is TGTGCCAGCAGCTTTCTCCCCTCGGACCGCACAGATACGCAGTATTTT. Its protein is CASSFLPSDRTDTQYF. Together with reference TRBV5-5 and TRBJ2-3, the CDR3 gives the full variable domain: DAGVTQSPTHLIKTRGQQVTLRCSPISGHKSVSWYQQVLGQGPQFIFQYYEKEERGRGNFPDRFSARQFPNYSSELNVNALLLGDSALYLCASSFLPSDRTDTQYFGPGTRLTVL.

In this sample, this clone turned up a few times. The gene calls are TRBV7-9 and TRBJ2-2, with D uncertain. CDR3 length equals 13 residues. V was shortened by 4 bases and J by 2 bases, with 5 bases between the two germline ends. The germline V gene encodes CDR1 SEHNR and CDR2 FQNEAQ (reference sequence). In nucleotides, the CDR3 is TGTGCCAGCAGCTGGGGAAACACCGGGGAGCTGTTTTTT. This codes for CASSWGNTGELFF.

This chain joins TRBV5-4 and TRBJ1-1; TRBD1 is a possible D gene (5 bases). Deletions cut 4 bases from V and 2 bases from J, with 18 bases between. CDR1 SGHNT and CDR2 YYREEE come from the germline V gene (reference sequence). CDR3 size: 16 residues. This chain's CDR3 is CASSVHGVRVNTEAFF. The CDR3, as DNA: TGTGCCAGCAGCGTCCATGGGGTCAGGGTAAACACTGAAGCTTTCTTT.

Worth noting for this clone: The sample holds other DNA sequences that translate to the same CDR3. The chain is built from TRBV29-1 and TRBJ2-5; D may be TRBD1 or TRBD2 (6 bases each). The CDR3 consists of 13 residues. V was clipped by 7 bases and J by 5 bases, with 17 bases between them. Germline CDR1 SQVTM, CDR2 ANQGSEA. Here the CDR3 DNA reads TGCAGCGCCGGGAGAGACAGGTTTGAGACCCAGTACTTC. Its protein product is CSAGRDRFETQYF.

J is TRBJ2-5 and V is TRBV28, with D tentatively TRBD1 or TRBD2 (5 bases each). The DNA end lines up better with TRBJ2-7; the J call may be wrong. The CDR3 runs to 14 residues. The germline gives CDR1 MDHEN, CDR2 SYDVKM. CDR3 sequence reads: CASSRDPQSYEQYF. In DNA, the CDR3 is TGTGCCAGCAGTAGGGACCCTCAATCCTACGAGCAGTACTTC.

The rearrangement links TRBV5-1 to TRBJ1-6, with D perhaps TRBD1 (6 bases). Trimming stripped 3 bases from V and 0 bases from J, with 10 bases between. The V gene's germline CDR1 is SGHRS and CDR2 YFSETQ. This CDR3 has 16 amino acids. CDR3 amino acids: CASSYQGFSYNSPLHF. The CDR3 region has the DNA TGCGCCAGCAGCTACCAGGGGTTCTCCTATAATTCACCCCTCCACTTT.

The V and J genes are TRBV25-1 and TRBJ2-5, with D perhaps TRBD2 (5 bases). CDR1 is MGHDK, CDR2 SYGVNS, per germline. Trimming pared 3 bases from V and 0 bases from J, leaving 14 bases between. This CDR3 is built from 16 residues. In DNA, the CDR3 is TGTGCCAGCAGTGATCCGAGGGTCCCGTACCAAGAGACCCAGTACTTC. It translates to CASSDPRVPYQETQYF.

The chain combines TRBV6-5 with TRBJ1-6; D gene uncertain. This CDR3 contains 13 residues. Trimming left V 10 bases short and J 8 bases short, with 15 bases between. Germline V CDR1 and CDR2: MNHEY, SVGAGI. The CDR3 DNA reads TGTGCCAAACGACGCAGGTGGCATTCACCCCTCCACTTT. It specifies CAKRRRWHSPLHF.

This clone has more than one count but fewer than ten. Different DNA sequences within this sample yield the same CDR3. This chain joins TRBV5-1 and TRBJ1-1; D may be TRBD1 (6 bases). Trimming pared 1 base from V and 2 bases from J, leaving 9 bases between. Looked up from germline, CDR1 is SGHRS and CDR2 is YFSETQ. The CDR3 runs to 14 residues. The CDR3 DNA reads as TGCGCCAGCAGCTTGCAGGGGCCTAACACTGAAGCTTTCTTT. It specifies CASSLQGPNTEAFF.

In this sample, this clone turned up once. V usage is TRBV19 and J usage is TRBJ2-5; D is tentatively TRBD1 or TRBD2 (6 bases each). The CDR3 runs 13 residues. V lost 5 bases to trimming and J lost 7 bases, with 14 bases between them. In germline, CDR1 is LNHDA, CDR2 SQIVND (reference sequence). The CDR3 spells CASSSRGPGTQYF. CDR3 nucleotides: TGTGCCAGTAGTTCCCGGGGGCCGGGGACCCAGTACTTC.

About this clone: The same CDR3 can be traced to other DNA sequences in this sample. J is TRBJ2-5 and V is TRBV2, with unresolved D. The V end lost 8 bases, the J end lost 5 bases, and 3 bases lay between the germline ends. There are 9 residues in the CDR3. The germline V gene encodes CDR1 SNHLY and CDR2 FYNNEI. CDR3 sequence: CASGETQYF. DNA of the CDR3: TGTGCCAGCGGGGAGACCCAGTACTTC.

This clone was detected once. The chain has TRBV7-9 and TRBJ2-1; 9 bases agree with TRBD2. Germline CDR1 and CDR2: SEHNR and FQNEAQ (reference sequence). V dropped 6 bases and J dropped 6; count of bases not matched to a gene: 12. CDR3 length: 16 amino acids. CDR3 DNA sequence: TGTGCCAGCAGGGGTAGCGGGGGCCCCTCTTCCAATGAGCAGTTCTTC. Its translation: CASRGSGGPSSNEQFF.

This clone was seen more than once but under ten times. The chain carries TRBV7-2 and TRBJ2-3; 14 nucleotides line up with TRBD2. Looked up from germline, CDR1 is SGHTA and CDR2 is FQGNSA. CDR3 length equals 15 residues. V shed 6 bases and J 6 bases; nucleotides not matched to a gene: 5. The CDR3 sequence is CASRTSGGAVDTQYF. CDR3 sequence (DNA): TGTGCCAGCAGGACTAGCGGGGGGGCCGTCGATACGCAGTATTTT.